These 8 T cell receptor beta chains were all obtained from the same sample, sequenced in a study of T-cell reconstitution after alpha-beta-depleted transplantation in children. Preparation of the TCRbeta library involved a method that used unique molecular identifiers. TCRdb re-analysed the PCR reads in MiXCR, keeping a single row per CDR3 protein. Of 490,000 or so distinct CDR3 sequences in the sample, about 10% are singletons; the top ten hold around 2.2%. The input for sequencing was PBMCs, taken before TCRalphabeta/CD19-depleted stem cell transplant. These TCRs come from a child aged 2 to 15 with inherited bone marrow failure, due to receive a stem cell transplant.

The chain links TRBV27 to TRBJ2-3; D may be TRBD1 (6 bases). Trimming shortened V by 2 bases and J by 0 bases, and 21 bases separated the two germline ends. Germline V gene data show CDR1 as MNHEY and CDR2 as SMNVEV (reference sequence). This CDR3 is built from 19 residues. The CDR3 nucleotides read TGTGCCAGCAGTTTAACGGGACACCTGTCGTCTTCTAGCACAGATACGCAGTATTTT. Protein product: CASSLTGHLSSSSTDTQYF.

The table lists this clonotype with a few counts. This chain connects TRBV20-1 to TRBJ2-3; D may be TRBD1 (6 bases). The CDR3 spans 14 residues. The germline gives CDR1 DFQATT, CDR2 SNEGSKA (reference sequence). Trimming cost V 6 bases and J 1 base, with 14 bases left between them. The CDR3 region is CSARQVVGTDTQYF. CDR3 DNA sequence: TGCAGTGCCAGACAGGTGGTGGGCACAGATACGCAGTATTTT.

This clonotype was observed at least ten times. The V call is TRBV7-2, the J call TRBJ2-1; 7 bases agree with TRBD1. The V gene end was trimmed by 3 bases and the J gene end by 6 bases; junction bases not matched to a gene: 8. CDR1 and CDR2 (germline): SGHTA, FQGNSA. This CDR3 region has 15 residues. The CDR3 here is CASSFGTVPFNEQFF. CDR3 sequence (DNA): TGTGCCAGCAGCTTCGGGACAGTACCCTTCAATGAGCAGTTCTTC.

This clonotype was recorded a few times. This chain uses TRBV6-1 with TRBJ2-5, with a possible D match to TRBD1 (5 bases). The length of the CDR3 is 13 residues. Germline-derived CDR1 and CDR2 are MNHNS and SASEGT. Between the trimmed V and J ends, which lost 6 bases and 5 bases, there was a span of 13 bases. The CDR3 DNA sequence: TGTGCCAGCAGAGATAGAAGGGGCGAGACCCAGTACTTC. It codes for CASRDRRGETQYF.

This clonotype was seen ten or more times. The J gene is TRBJ1-1, the V gene TRBV7-9; unclear D gene. The V end was cut by 7 bases, the J end by 3 bases, with 12 bases between. CDR1 and CDR2 from the germline V gene are SEHNR and FQNEAQ (reference sequence). The CDR3 runs 13 residues. CDR3 DNA sequence: TGTGCCAGCATCAAGCCAGTTGACACTGAAGCTTTCTTT. This encodes CASIKPVDTEAFF.

This clonotype was picked up a small number of times. V is TRBV29-1 and J is TRBJ2-7; TRBD2 might be the D (5 bases). V was cut by 3 bases and J by 5 bases, with 8 bases left in between. CDR1 and CDR2 from the germline V gene are SQVTM and ANQGSEA. The CDR3 totals 11 residues. This chain's CDR3 is CSVDRDNEQYF. CDR3 nucleotides: TGCAGCGTTGACCGGGATAACGAGCAGTACTTC.

This chain joins TRBV6-1 and TRBJ2-1; D is tentatively TRBD1 or TRBD2 (5 bases each). Trimming took off 4 bases at V and 0 bases at J, with 16 bases between the two ends. The length of the CDR3 is 17 residues. Germline V lookup: CDR1 MNHNS, CDR2 SASEGT. Written as DNA, the CDR3 is TGTGCCAGCAGTGCTCGGACCCCTGGGGGCTCCTACAATGAGCAGTTCTTC. Amino acid sequence: CASSARTPGGSYNEQFF.

This clonotype came up a few times. The V and J genes are TRBV12-3 or TRBV12-4 and TRBJ2-7, with TRBD2 identical over 9 bases. The CDR3 is 19 residues long. The junction had 23 bases not matched to a gene; V was cut back by 7 bases and J by 4 bases. The DNA for the CDR3 is TGTGCCAGCATCATCCCTGGGGGGGGAATCAAGGCGGGAGGGTACGAGCAGTACTTC. It codes for CASIIPGGGIKAGGYEQYF.